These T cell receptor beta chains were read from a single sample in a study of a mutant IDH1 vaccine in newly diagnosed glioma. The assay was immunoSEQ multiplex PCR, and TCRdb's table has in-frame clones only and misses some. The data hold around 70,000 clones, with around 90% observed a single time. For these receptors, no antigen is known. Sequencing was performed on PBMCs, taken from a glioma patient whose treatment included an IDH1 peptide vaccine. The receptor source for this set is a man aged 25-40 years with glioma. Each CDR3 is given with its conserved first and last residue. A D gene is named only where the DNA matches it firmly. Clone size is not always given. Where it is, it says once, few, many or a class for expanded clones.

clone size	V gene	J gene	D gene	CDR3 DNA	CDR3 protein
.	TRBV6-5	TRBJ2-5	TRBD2	TGTGCCAGCAGACCCTTCAGAGCGGGGAGGGAGACCCAGTACTTC	CASRPFRAGRETQYF
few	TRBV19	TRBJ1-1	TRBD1	TGTGCCAGTAGTCCGCCGGGACAGGGGTCTACTGAAGCTTTCTTT	CASSPPGQGSTEAFF
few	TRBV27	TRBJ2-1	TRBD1	TGTGCCAGCAGAAGACGGACAGGGAGAGATGAGCAGTTCTTC	CASRRRTGRDEQFF
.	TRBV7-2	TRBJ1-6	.	TGTGCCAGCAGCCCCCGGGTCCTCTCCCCCTATAATTCACCCCTCCACTTT	CASSPRVLSPYNSPLHF
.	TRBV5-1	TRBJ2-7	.	TGCGCCAGCAGCTCCTCTAAGGGCTACGAGCAGTACTTC	CASSSSKGYEQYF
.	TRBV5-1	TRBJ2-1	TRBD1	TGCGCCAGCAGCCAATCCGTCCCGGGACAGGGGGCGGCTGAGCAGTTCTTC	CASSQSVPGQGAAEQFF
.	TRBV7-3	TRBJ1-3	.	TGTGCCAGCAGCTGGGCGCGGGGAAACACCATATATTTT	CASSWARGNTIYF
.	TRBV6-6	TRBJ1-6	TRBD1	TGTGCCAGCAGTTACCAATTGACAGGGGTGAATTCACCCCTCCACTTT	CASSYQLTGVNSPLHF
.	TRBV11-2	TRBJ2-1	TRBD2	TGTGCCAGCAGCTTAGGCCTAGCGGCCTACAATGAGCAGTTCTTC	CASSLGLAAYNEQFF
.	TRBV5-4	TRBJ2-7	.	TGTGCCAGCAGCACGAGGGACACCTCCTACGAGCAGTACTTC	CASSTRDTSYEQYF
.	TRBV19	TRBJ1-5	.	TGTGCCAGTAGTTCCGCTTCGGGACACGGCCAGCCCCAGCATTTT	CASSSASGHGQPQHF
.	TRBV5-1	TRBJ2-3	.	TGCGCCAGCAGCTTGGCCAGCCCTAGCACAGATACGCAGTATTTT	CASSLASPSTDTQYF
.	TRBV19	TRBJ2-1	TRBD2	TGTGCCAGTAGTGATCCCGGGACTAGCGGGGGCCCCTACAATGAGCAGTTCTTC	CASSDPGTSGGPYNEQFF
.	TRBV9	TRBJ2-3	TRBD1	TGTGCCAGCAGTCAACACATAGACCCGGACAGGTCTCCAGATACGCAGTATTTT	CASSQHIDPDRSPDTQYF
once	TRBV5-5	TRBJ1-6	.	TGTGCCAGCAGCTCGGACAAACGGGACTCACCCCTCCACTTT	CASSSDKRDSPLHF
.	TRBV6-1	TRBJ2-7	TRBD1	TGTGCCAGCAGTGCCTCCGGGACAGTCTACGAGCAGTACTTC	CASSASGTVYEQYF
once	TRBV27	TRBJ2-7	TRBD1	TGTGCCAGCAATCGGCAGGGGGCTTTCTACGAGCAGTACTTC	CASNRQGAFYEQYF
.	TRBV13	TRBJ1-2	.	TGTGCCAGCAGCCCCAGTTTCTATGGCTACACCTTC	CASSPSFYGYTF
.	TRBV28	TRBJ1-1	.	TGTGCCAGCAGTCCCGAAACACCGGGGACTGAAGCTTTCTTT	CASSPETPGTEAFF
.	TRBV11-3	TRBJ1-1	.	TGTGCCAGCAGCTGGCCGGGCACAGATGGGTATGTGGGCACTGAAGCTTTCTTT	CASSWPGTDGYVGTEAFF
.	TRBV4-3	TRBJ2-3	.	TGCGCCAGCAGCCAAGATTCTAGTACAGATACGCAGTATTTT	CASSQDSSTDTQYF
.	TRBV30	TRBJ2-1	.	TGTGCCTGGGGGAGAAGTCCCACTTACAATGAGCAGTTCTTC	CAWGRSPTYNEQFF
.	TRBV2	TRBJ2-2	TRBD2	TGTGCCAGCAGGGTGGCGGGAGTGATAATCACCGGGGAGCTGTTTTTT	CASRVAGVIITGELFF
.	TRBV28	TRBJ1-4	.	TGTGCCAGCAGTTTAGGGATAGTCTATGAAAAACTGTTTTTT	CASSLGIVYEKLFF
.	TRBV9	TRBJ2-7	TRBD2	TGTGCCAGCAGCGTCCTTAGCGGGAGTCTTCCCCACGAGCAGTACTTC	CASSVLSGSLPHEQYF
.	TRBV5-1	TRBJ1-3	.	TGCGCCAGCACGGACAGTCCCTCTGGAAACACCATATATTTT	CASTDSPSGNTIYF
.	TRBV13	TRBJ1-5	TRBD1	TGTGCCAGCAGCTCCGCCGGGACAGGGAATCAGCCCCAGCATTTT	CASSSAGTGNQPQHF
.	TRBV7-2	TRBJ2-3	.	TGTGCCAGCAGCTTACTATTAGCGGGCACAGATACGCAGTATTTT	CASSLLLAGTDTQYF
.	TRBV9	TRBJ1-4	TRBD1	TGTGCCAGCAGCGTCGGACAGGGGGCCGAAAAACTGTTTTTT	CASSVGQGAEKLFF
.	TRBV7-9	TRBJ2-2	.	TGTGCCAGCGCCCCAAGGACAGCGAACACCGGGGAGCTGTTTTTT	CASAPRTANTGELFF
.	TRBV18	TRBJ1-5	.	TGTGCCAGCTCTGGGACGGCTAATCAGCCCCAGCATTTT	CASSGTANQPQHF
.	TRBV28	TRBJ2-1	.	TGTGCCAGCAGTTGGAGGGAACGAGGGGCCTACAATGAGCAGTTCTTC	CASSWRERGAYNEQFF
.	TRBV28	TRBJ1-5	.	TGTGCCAGCAGTTTCGGTGGTGGTCCGGGTTCCAATCAGCCCCAGCATTTT	CASSFGGGPGSNQPQHF
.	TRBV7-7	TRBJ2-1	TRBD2	TGTGCCAGCAGCCCGACTAGCGGGGGGGCGGATGAGCAGTTCTTC	CASSPTSGGADEQFF
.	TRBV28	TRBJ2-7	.	TGTGCCAGCAGTGAGACCCGCCTTACGTACTTC	CASSETRLTYF
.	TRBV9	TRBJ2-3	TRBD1	TGTGCCAGCAGCGTTTTTAGGGGGCGGCCCGATACGCAGTATTTT	CASSVFRGRPDTQYF
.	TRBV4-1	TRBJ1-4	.	TGCGCCAGCAGCCACTTGGGAGAAAAACTGTTTTTT	CASSHLGEKLFF
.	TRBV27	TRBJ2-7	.	TGTGCCAGCAGTTTATCCCTTAACACCTACGAGCAGTACTTC	CASSLSLNTYEQYF
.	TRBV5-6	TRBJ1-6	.	TGTGCCAGCAGCTTGAAGACAGCTATTTACTCCTATAATTCACCCCTCCACTTT	CASSLKTAIYSYNSPLHF
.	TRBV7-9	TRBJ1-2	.	TGTGCCAGCAGCTTAGCCCGAGTTAACTATGGCTACACCTTC	CASSLARVNYGYTF
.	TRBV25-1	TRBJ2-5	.	TGTGCCAGCAGTTCTTTTTTAGAGACCCAGTACTTC	CASSSFLETQYF
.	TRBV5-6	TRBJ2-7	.	TGTGCCAGCAGCTTGGCTCGGCAGACCCGTCTATACGAGCAGTACTTC	CASSLARQTRLYEQYF
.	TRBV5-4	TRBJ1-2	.	TGTGCCAGCAGCCCGATGACAGCTAACTATGGCTACACCTTC	CASSPMTANYGYTF
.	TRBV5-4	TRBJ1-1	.	TGTGCCAGCAGCCTCGCTGAAGCTTTCTTT	CASSLAEAFF
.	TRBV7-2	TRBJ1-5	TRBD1	TGTGCCAGCAGCTTAGGGACAGGGGGTGGGCAGCCCCAGCATTTT	CASSLGTGGGQPQHF
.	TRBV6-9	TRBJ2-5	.	TGTGCCAGCAGTTACAACCTCCAAGAGACCCAGTACTTC	CASSYNLQETQYF